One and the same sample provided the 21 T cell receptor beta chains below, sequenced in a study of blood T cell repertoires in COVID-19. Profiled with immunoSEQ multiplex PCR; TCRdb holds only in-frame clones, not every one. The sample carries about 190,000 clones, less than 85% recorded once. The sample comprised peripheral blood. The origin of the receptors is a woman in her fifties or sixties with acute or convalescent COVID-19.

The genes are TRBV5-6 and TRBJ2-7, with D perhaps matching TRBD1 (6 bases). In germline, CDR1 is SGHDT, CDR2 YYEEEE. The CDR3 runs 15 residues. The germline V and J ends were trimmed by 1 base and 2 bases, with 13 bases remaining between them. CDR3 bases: TGTGCCAGCAGCTTGAGAACAGGGACCCCCTACGAGCAGTACTTC. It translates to CASSLRTGTPYEQYF.

In DNA, the CDR3 is TGTGCCAGCAGTTTATATCGTGAGTCCTACGAGCAGTACTTC. It specifies CASSLYRESYEQYF. The gene calls are TRBV27 and TRBJ2-7; D ambiguous. The CDR3 loop spans 14 amino acids. Germline values: CDR1 MNHEY, CDR2 SMNVEV (reference sequence). Trimming pared 1 base from V and 1 base from J, leaving 8 bases between.

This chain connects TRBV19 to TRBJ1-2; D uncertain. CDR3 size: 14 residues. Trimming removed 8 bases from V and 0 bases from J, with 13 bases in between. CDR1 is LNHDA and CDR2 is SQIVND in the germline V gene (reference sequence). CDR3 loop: CASRRDLANYGYTF. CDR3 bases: TGTGCCAGTCGTCGAGATTTAGCTAACTATGGCTACACCTTC. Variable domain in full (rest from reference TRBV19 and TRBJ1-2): DGGITQSPKYLFRKEGQNVTLSCEQNLNHDAMYWYRQDPGQGLRLIYYSQIVNDFQKGDIAEGYSVSREKKESFPLTVTSAQKNPTAFYLCASRRDLANYGYTFGSGTRLTVV.

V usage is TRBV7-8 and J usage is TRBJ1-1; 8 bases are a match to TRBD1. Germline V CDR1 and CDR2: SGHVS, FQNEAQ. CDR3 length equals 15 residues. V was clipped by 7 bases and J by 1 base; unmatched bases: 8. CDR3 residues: CASTKAGTGNTEAFF. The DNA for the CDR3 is TGTGCCAGCACGAAAGCCGGGACAGGGAACACTGAAGCTTTCTTT.

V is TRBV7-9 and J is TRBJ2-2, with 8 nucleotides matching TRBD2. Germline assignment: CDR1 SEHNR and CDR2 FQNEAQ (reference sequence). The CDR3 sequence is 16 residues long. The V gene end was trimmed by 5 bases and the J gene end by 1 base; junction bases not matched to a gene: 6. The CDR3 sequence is CASSRVLAVNTGELFF. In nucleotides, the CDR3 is TGTGCCAGCAGCCGGGTACTAGCGGTGAACACCGGGGAGCTGTTTTTT.

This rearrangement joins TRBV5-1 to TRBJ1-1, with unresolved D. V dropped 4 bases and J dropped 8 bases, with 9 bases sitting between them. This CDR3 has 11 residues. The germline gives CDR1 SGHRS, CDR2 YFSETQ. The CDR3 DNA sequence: TGCGCCAGCAGCGATGGGCCAGAAGCTTTCTTT. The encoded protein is CASSDGPEAFF.

CDR3: CASSLLAGAREQYF. CDR3 DNA sequence: TGTGCCAGCAGTCTCCTAGCGGGAGCCCGCGAGCAGTACTTC. This chain uses TRBV6-5 with TRBJ2-7; 10 nucleotides line up with TRBD2. V lost 5 bases to trimming and J lost 6 bases; unmatched junction nucleotides: 7. Germline CDR1 reads MNHEY; CDR2 reads SVGAGI. The length of the CDR3 is 14 residues.

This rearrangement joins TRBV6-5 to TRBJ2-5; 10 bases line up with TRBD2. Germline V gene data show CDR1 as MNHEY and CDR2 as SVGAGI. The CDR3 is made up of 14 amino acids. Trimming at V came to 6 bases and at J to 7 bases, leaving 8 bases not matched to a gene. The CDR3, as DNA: TGTGCCAGCAGGGCTGGACTAGCGGTCCCGACCCAGTACTTC. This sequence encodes CASRAGLAVPTQYF.

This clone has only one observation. This CDR3 reads CASSLFRLAGYNEQFF. In DNA, the CDR3 is TGTGCCAGCAGCTTGTTCCGACTAGCGGGGTACAATGAGCAGTTCTTC. The rearrangement links TRBV5-6 to TRBJ2-1, with TRBD2 identical over 11 bases. The germline V gene encodes CDR1 SGHDT and CDR2 YYEEEE. V lost 1 base and J lost 4; bases outside the gene matches: 4. This CDR3 has 16 amino acids.

This CDR3 reads CASSGDTGEGAPRGTDTQYF. In DNA form, the CDR3 reads TGTGCCAGCAGCGGGGATACGGGGGAGGGAGCGCCGCGGGGCACAGATACGCAGTATTTT. This rearrangement joins TRBV9 to TRBJ2-3; 7 bases are shared with TRBD2. The CDR3 covers 20 residues. The V gene's germline CDR1 is SGDLS and CDR2 YYNGEE. With 3 bases clipped from V and 1 base from J, the junction kept 20 bases outside the gene matches. The entire variable domain, with the rest obtained from reference TRBV9 and TRBJ2-3, is as follows: DSGVTQTPKHLITATGQRVTLRCSPRSGDLSVYWYQQSLDQGLQFLIQYYNGEERAKGNILERFSAQQFPDLHSELNLSSLELGDSALYFCASSGDTGEGAPRGTDTQYFGPGTRLTVL.

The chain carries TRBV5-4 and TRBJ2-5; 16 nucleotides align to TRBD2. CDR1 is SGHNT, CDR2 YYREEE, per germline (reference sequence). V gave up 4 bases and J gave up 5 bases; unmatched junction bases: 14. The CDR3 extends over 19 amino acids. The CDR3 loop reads CASSPTPGLAGGPDETQYF. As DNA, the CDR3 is TGTGCCAGCAGCCCGACTCCGGGACTAGCGGGAGGGCCAGACGAGACCCAGTACTTC. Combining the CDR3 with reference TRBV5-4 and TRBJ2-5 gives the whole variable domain ETGVTQSPTHLIKTRGQQVTLRCSSQSGHNTVSWYQQALGQGPQFIFQYYREEENGRGNFPPRFSGLQFPNYSSELNVNALELDDSALYLCASSPTPGLAGGPDETQYFGPGTRLLVL.

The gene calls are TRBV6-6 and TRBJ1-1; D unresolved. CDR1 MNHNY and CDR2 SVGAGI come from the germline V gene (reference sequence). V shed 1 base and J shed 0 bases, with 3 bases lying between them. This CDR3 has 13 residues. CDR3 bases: TGTGCCAGCAGTTACTTCATGAACACTGAAGCTTTCTTT. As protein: CASSYFMNTEAFF.

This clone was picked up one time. The CDR3 loop is CASSLRLAGYEQYF. CDR3 in DNA: TGTGCCAGCAGCTTGAGACTAGCGGGCTACGAGCAGTACTTC. The chain is built from TRBV7-2 and TRBJ2-7, with 10 bases that match TRBD2. Per the germline V gene, CDR1 is SGHTA and CDR2 is FQGNSA. The length of the CDR3 is 14 residues. V dropped 3 bases and J dropped 3; count of bases not matched to a gene: 2.

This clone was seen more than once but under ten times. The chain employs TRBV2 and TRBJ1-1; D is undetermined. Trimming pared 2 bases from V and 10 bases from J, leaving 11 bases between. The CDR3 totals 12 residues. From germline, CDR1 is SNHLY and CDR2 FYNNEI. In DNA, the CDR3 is TGTGCCAGCAGTGAAACTTCGCGGGGAGCTTTCTTT. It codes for CASSETSRGAFF. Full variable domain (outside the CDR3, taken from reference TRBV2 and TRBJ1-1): EPEVTQTPSHQVTQMGQEVILRCVPISNHLYFYWYRQILGQKVEFLVSFYNNEISEKSEIFDDQFSVERPDGSNFTLKIRSTKLEDSAMYFCASSETSRGAFFGQGTRLTVV.

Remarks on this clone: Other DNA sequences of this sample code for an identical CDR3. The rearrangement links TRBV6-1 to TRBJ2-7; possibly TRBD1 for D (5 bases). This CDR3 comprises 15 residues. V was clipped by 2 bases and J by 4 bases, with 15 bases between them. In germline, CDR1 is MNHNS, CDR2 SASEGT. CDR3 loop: CASSEQGDPTYEQYF. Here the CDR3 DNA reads TGTGCCAGCAGTGAACAGGGTGATCCCACTTACGAGCAGTACTTC.

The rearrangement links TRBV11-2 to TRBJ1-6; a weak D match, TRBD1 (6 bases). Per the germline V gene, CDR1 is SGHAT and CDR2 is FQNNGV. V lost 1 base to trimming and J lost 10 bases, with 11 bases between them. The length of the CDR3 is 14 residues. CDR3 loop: CASSLVQGQSPLHF. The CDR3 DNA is TGTGCCAGCAGCTTAGTACAGGGTCAATCACCCCTCCACTTT.

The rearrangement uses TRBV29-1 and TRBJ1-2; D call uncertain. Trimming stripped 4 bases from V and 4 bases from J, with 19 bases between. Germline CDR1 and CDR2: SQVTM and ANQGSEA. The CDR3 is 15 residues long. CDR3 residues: CSVGEISRKGYGYTF. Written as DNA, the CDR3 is TGCAGCGTTGGGGAGATATCCAGGAAGGGCTATGGCTACACCTTC.

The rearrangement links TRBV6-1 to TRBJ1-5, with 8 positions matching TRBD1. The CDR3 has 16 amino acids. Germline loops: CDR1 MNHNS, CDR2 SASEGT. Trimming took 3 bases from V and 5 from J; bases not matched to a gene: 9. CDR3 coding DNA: TGTGCCAGCAGTGAGGGTAAGACAGGGGTGTATCAGCCCCAGCATTTT. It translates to CASSEGKTGVYQPQHF.

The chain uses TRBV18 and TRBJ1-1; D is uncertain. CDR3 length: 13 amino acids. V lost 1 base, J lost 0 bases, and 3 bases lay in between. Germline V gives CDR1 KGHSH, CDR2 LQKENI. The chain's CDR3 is CASSPLLNTEAFF. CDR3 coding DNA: TGTGCCAGCTCACCACTCTTGAACACTGAAGCTTTCTTT.

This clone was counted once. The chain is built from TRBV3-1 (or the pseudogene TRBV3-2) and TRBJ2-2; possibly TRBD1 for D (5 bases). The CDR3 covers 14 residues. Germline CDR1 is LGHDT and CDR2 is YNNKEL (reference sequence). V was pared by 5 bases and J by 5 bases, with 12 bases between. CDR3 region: CASSEPYRTGELFF. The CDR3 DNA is TGTGCCAGCAGCGAACCCTACAGGACCGGGGAGCTGTTTTTT.

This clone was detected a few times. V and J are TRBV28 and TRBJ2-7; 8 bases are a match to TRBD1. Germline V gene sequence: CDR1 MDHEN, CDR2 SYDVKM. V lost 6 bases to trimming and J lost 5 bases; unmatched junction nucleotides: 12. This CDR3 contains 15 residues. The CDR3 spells CASSPSDRVDHEQYF. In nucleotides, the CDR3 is TGTGCCAGCAGCCCCTCGGACAGGGTGGACCACGAGCAGTACTTC.